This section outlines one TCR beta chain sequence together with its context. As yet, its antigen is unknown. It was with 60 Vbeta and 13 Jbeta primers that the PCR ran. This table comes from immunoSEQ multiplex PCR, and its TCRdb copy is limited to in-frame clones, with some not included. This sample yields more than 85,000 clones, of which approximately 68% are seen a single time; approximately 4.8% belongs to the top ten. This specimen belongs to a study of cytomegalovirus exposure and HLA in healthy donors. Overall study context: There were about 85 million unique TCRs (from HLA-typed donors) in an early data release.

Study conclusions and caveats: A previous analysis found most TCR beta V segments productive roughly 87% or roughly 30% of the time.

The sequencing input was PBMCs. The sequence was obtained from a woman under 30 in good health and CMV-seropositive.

CDR3 sequence: CASSYSATVPAGAFF. Here the CDR3 DNA reads TGTGCCAGCAGTTACTCGGCGACAGTCCCCGCAGGAGCTTTCTTT. The V gene is TRBV6-5, the J gene TRBJ1-1, with D perhaps matching TRBD1 (5 bases). Per the germline V gene, CDR1 is MNHEY and CDR2 is SVGAGI. V dropped 0 bases and J dropped 10 bases, with 18 bases sitting between them. The length of the CDR3 is 15 residues.